Following are 11 T cell receptor beta chains from one sample sequenced in a study of cytomegalovirus exposure and HLA in healthy donors. Assay used: immunoSEQ multiplex PCR; TCRdb lists only in-frame clones, some missing. The sample includes 150,000 to 200,000 clones, approximately 88% of them seen just once. The source material was PBMCs. The receptor source for this set is a man aged 18 to 29 in good health and CMV-seropositive.

This clone has only one observation. The rearrangement uses TRBV5-1 and TRBJ2-2; 7 positions match TRBD2. This CDR3 is built from 15 residues. Trimming at V came to 4 bases and at J to 0 bases, leaving 3 bases not matched to a gene. Germline CDR1 reads SGHRS; CDR2 reads YFSETQ. CDR3 coding DNA: TGCGCCAGCAGCCTAGCGGCGACGAACACCGGGGAGCTGTTTTTT. Protein product: CASSLAATNTGELFF. Full variable domain (remainder filled in from reference TRBV5-1 and TRBJ2-2): KAGVTQTPRYLIKTRGQQVTLSCSPISGHRSVSWYQQTPGQGLQFLFEYFSETQRNKGNFPGRFSGRQFSNSRSEMNVSTLELGDSALYLCASSLAATNTGELFFGEGSRLTVL.

This clone was seen only a few times. The V and J genes are TRBV6-5 and TRBJ2-1; 8 bases fit TRBD2. Looked up from germline, CDR1 is MNHEY and CDR2 is SVGAGI. Trimming took 0 bases from V and 7 from J; bases not matched to a gene: 5. CDR3 size: 15 residues. DNA for the CDR3: TGTGCCAGCAGTTACTCTACGGGAGGGGGGAATGAGCAGTTCTTC. This gives the protein CASSYSTGGGNEQFF.

This chain uses TRBV28 with TRBJ1-1; TRBD1 aligns across 8 bases. V shed 6 bases and J 4 bases; nucleotides not matched to a gene: 10. The CDR3 covers 15 residues. Germline V lookup: CDR1 MDHEN, CDR2 SYDVKM. The CDR3 DNA is TGTGCCAGCAGACGTACGACAGGGGCGGGCACTGAAGCTTTCTTT. Translation: CASRRTTGAGTEAFF.

This clone was seen only once. The genes are TRBV27 and TRBJ2-3, with D possibly being TRBD2 (5 bases). The V end was cut by 3 bases, the J end by 2 bases, with 9 bases between. The CDR3 runs 14 residues. Germline loops: CDR1 MNHEY, CDR2 SMNVEV (reference sequence). Here the CDR3 DNA reads TGTGCCAGCAGTTTGCTAGGACTCACAGATACGCAGTATTTT. Its translation: CASSLLGLTDTQYF.

This clone was counted between two and nine times. This rearrangement joins TRBV11-1 to TRBJ2-7; TRBD2 aligns across 13 bases. V shed 2 bases, J shed 4 bases, and the junction held 2 bases outside the gene matches. The CDR3 runs 15 residues. Per germline, CDR1 SGHAT and CDR2 FQDESV (reference sequence). CDR3 bases: TGTGCCAGCAGCTTAACTAGCGGGAGGGGATACGAGCAGTACTTC. This encodes CASSLTSGRGYEQYF.

This chain uses TRBV27 with TRBJ2-1, with 7 bases fitting TRBD1. The CDR3 has 15 amino acids. V lost 5 bases to trimming and J lost 4 bases; unmatched junction nucleotides: 8. Per the germline V gene, CDR1 is MNHEY and CDR2 is SMNVEV (reference sequence). The CDR3 region has the DNA TGTGCCAGCAGTCGCAGCCGGGACAGTTACAATGAGCAGTTCTTC. Translated: CASSRSRDSYNEQFF.

This clone appeared a single time. The rearrangement joins TRBV7-8 to TRBJ1-2; a possible D gene is TRBD1 (6 bases). Germline V gene data show CDR1 as SGHVS and CDR2 as FQNEAQ. The CDR3 contains 13 residues. V lost 4 bases to trimming and J lost 5 bases, with 11 bases between them. The CDR3 DNA reads TGTGCCAGCAGCTCGACAGGAAGTTATGGCTACACCTTC. It yields the protein CASSSTGSYGYTF.

The rearrangement uses TRBV4-1 and TRBJ2-7; no firm D call. The length of the CDR3 is 16 residues. CDR1 MGHRA and CDR2 YSYEKL come from the germline V gene. V lost 6 bases and J 2 bases, leaving 20 bases between the germline ends. CDR3 sequence reads: CASSRFDSMPTYEQYF. Here the CDR3 DNA reads TGCGCCAGCAGTCGTTTTGACTCCATGCCGACCTACGAGCAGTACTTC.

This chain uses TRBV28 with TRBJ2-7; D not resolved. Trimming removed 8 bases at V and 3 bases at J, with 5 bases between. The germline gives CDR1 MDHEN, CDR2 SYDVKM. This CDR3 spans 10 amino acids. The CDR3 DNA reads as TGTGCCAGCGCAGGCTACGAGCAGTACTTC. Its translation: CASAGYEQYF.

The chain recombines TRBV5-1 with TRBJ1-2; D gene unclear. Germline assignment: CDR1 SGHRS and CDR2 YFSETQ. The ends were cut back, 0 bases at V and 0 bases at J, with 9 bases in the middle. The CDR3 runs to 15 residues. This CDR3 is CASSLVVGANYGYTF. The DNA for the CDR3 is TGCGCCAGCAGCTTGGTTGTGGGAGCTAACTATGGCTACACCTTC. Together with reference TRBV5-1 and TRBJ1-2, the CDR3 gives the full variable domain: KAGVTQTPRYLIKTRGQQVTLSCSPISGHRSVSWYQQTPGQGLQFLFEYFSETQRNKGNFPGRFSGRQFSNSRSEMNVSTLELGDSALYLCASSLVVGANYGYTFGSGTRLTVV.

The chain links TRBV27 to TRBJ2-3; a weak D match, TRBD2 (5 bases). Germline V CDR1 and CDR2: MNHEY, SMNVEV (reference sequence). Trimming cost V 5 bases and J 0 bases, with 21 bases left between them. The CDR3 length is 18 residues. The CDR3 here is CASSPPSGLTVSTDTQYF. CDR3 in DNA: TGTGCCAGCAGTCCGCCAAGCGGCCTGACGGTTAGCACAGATACGCAGTATTTT.